This T cell receptor (beta chain) was recovered during a study of OX40 agonist ivuxolimab in advanced cancers. For the wider study: Ivuxolimab was an agonistic, fully human IgG2 monoclonal antibody directed against OX40 (CD134), a costimulatory receptor. Intravenous ivuxolimab was administered to patients every 2 weeks at six dose levels: 0.01, 0.1, 0.3, 1.5, 3 and 10 mg/kg. Of the roughly 50 dose-escalation patients, hepatocellular carcinoma was present in around 20, melanoma in around 15, renal cell carcinoma in 9 and head and neck cancer in 9. The dose-escalation cohort was about 87% male with a mean age of around 62 years, ranging from 23 to 79. Prior anti-PD-1, anti-PD-L1 or anti-CTLA-4 therapy was permitted, and checkpoint inhibitors had been received by 40% to 50% of dose-escalation patients. Three dose-escalation patients achieved partial responses, one with hepatocellular carcinoma and two with cutaneous melanoma. Peripheral TCRbeta sequencing aimed to test whether ivuxolimab altered TCR sequence diversity and caused clonal T-cell expansion. The monotherapy dose-escalation portion (N = 52 patients) of the phase I ivuxolimab trial is reported in the paper. The paper as a whole reports these results and caveats: Low levels of normalized T-cell clonal expansion were also seen in some patients who did not respond. On average, CD8+ T cells showed more expanded clones than CD4+ T cells after ivuxolimab. At doses from 0.1 to 3.0 mg/kg, clonal expansion was seen in both CD4+ and CD8+ blood T cells between baseline and week 6. Partial responders in the 0.1-3.0 mg/kg groups had among the lowest normalized peripheral clonal expansion, especially among CD8+ T cells. The antigen specificity of the clonally expanded peripheral T cells was not determined.

Unmatched junction bases come to 4, with V trimmed by 6 bases and J by 5 bases. Via the germline V gene, CDR1 is WSHSY and CDR2 SAAADI. Measured from the cysteine to the phenylalanine, the CDR3 is 14 residues long. Solely the CDR3 DNA is kept, with 42 bases framed from the first base. Genomic DNA was isolated from the sorted cells so that the TCRbeta CDR3 region could be sequenced. The immunoSEQ Assay was used to sequence the TCRbeta CDR3 regions. This immuneACCESS table, as held by TCRdb, lists in-frame sequences with V and J called but not all clones. Of the missing ones, under half trace to an unresolved V gene in checked studies; the others have no known cause. The sample includes tens of thousands of clones, with approximately 89% observed a single time. The top ten hold roughly 1% of the sample. Patients with autoimmune disease history or receiving systemic immunosuppression were excluded from the trial. Peripheral blood for TCR sequencing was drawn from every dose cohort at baseline, at cycle 4 day 1 and at cycle 7 day 1. The samples were drawn from a first-in-human, open-label, multicenter phase I dose-escalation trial of ivuxolimab. The trial enrolled adults with locally advanced or metastatic head and neck squamous cell, hepatocellular, melanoma or renal cell carcinoma. Before TCR sequencing, CD4+ T cells and CD8+ T cells were sorted from peripheral blood as separate populations.

With regard to this clone: Its antigen is currently not known. Base qualities were left out, and no much larger clone turns up one base away.

The starting material was CD4+ or CD8+ T cells sorted from blood, obtained in a trial of the OX40 agonist ivuxolimab. The sequence was obtained from an adult with an advanced solid tumor such as melanoma, head and neck, liver or kidney cancer. The receptor chain draws on TRBV10-2 and TRBJ1-6, with 7 junctional bases fitting TRBD1. The DNA sequence follows: TGCGCCAGCAGGGCAGGGGGTGATAATTCACCCCTCCACTTT. Its translation is CASRAGGDNSPLHF.